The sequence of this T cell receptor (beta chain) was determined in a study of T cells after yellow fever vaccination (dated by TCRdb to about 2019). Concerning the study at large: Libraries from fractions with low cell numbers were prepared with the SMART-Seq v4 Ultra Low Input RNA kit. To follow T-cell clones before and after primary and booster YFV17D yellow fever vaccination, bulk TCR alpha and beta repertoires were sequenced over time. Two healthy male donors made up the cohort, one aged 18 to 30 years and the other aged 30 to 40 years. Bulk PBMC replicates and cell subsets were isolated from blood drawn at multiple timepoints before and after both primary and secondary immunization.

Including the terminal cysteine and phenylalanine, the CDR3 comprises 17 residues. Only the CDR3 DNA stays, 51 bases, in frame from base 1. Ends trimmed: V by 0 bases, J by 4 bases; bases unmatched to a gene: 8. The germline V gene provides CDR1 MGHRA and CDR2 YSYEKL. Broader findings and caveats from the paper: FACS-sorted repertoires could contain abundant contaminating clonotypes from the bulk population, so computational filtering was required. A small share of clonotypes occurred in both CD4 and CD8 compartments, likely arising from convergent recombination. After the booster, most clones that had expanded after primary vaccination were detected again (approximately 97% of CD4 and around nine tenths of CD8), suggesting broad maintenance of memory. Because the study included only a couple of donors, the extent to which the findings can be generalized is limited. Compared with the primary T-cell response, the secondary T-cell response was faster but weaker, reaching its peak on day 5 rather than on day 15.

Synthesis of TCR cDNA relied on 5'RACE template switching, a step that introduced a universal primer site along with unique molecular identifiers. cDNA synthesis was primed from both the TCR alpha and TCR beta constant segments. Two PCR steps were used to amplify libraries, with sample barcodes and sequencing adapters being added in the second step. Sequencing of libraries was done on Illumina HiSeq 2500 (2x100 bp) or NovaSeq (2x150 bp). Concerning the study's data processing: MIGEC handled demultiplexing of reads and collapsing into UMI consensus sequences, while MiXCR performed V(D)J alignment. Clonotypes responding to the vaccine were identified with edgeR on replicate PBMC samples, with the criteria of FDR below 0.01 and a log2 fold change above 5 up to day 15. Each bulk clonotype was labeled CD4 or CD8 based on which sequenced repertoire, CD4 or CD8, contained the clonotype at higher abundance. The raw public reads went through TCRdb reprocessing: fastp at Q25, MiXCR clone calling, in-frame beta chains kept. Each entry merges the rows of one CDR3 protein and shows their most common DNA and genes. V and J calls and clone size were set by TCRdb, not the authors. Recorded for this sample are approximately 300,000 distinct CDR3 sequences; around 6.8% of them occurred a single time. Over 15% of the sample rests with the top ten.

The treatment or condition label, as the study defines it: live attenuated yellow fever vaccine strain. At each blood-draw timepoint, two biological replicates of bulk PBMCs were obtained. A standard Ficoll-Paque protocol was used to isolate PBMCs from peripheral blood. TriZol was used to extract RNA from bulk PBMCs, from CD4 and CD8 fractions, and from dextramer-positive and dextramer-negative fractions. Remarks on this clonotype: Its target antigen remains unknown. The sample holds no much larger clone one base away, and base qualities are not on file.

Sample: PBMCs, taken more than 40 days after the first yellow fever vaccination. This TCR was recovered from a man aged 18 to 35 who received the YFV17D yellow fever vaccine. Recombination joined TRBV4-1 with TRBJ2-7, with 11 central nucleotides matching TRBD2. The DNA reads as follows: TGCGCCAGCAGCCAAGAACCCCCTAGCGGGGGGCAGTACGAGCAGTACTTC. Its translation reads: CASSQEPPSGGQYEQYF.